This TCR beta chain was sequenced for a study of blood T cell repertoires in COVID-19. About the research overall: Acute and convalescent COVID-19 specimens originated in the United States, Italy and Spain. Sources were T cells, B-cell-depleted T cells, or PBMCs; the material itself was cDNA or gDNA.

Trimming stripped 9 bases from V and 4 bases from J, with 16 bases between. Germline V gene lookup returns CDR1 LNHDA and CDR2 SQIVND (reference sequence). The CDR3 loop spans 14 amino acids. In the authors' workflow: Researchers report that nucleated cell counts were estimated from reference gene primer amplification. Some clones are missing from TCRdb's copy, which holds only in-frame ones; the method was immunoSEQ multiplex PCR. V and J calls plus clone size are reproduced from that table; the DNA served to infer D and trimming. The data hold about 100,000 clones, with about 83% observed a single time.

Sequencing was carried out using peripheral blood. The TCR was taken from a man aged 65 to 85 with active or convalescent COVID-19. The V call is TRBV19, the J call TRBJ1-3, with a weak D call TRBD1 (5 bases). The CDR3 here is CASLAGSSGNTIYF. The CDR3, as DNA: TGTGCCAGCTTGGCAGGGTCTTCGGGAAACACCATATATTTT.